The clone carrying this T cell receptor beta chain was detected only a few times. Antigen: not known. This entry is derived from a study of T-cell reconstitution after alpha-beta-depleted transplantation in children. Findings and limits, study-wide: After transplant, high TCRbeta diversity at day 60 in some patients arose from surviving recipient T cells and thymic progenitors. Expanded clones from the graft, numbering several hundred, reportedly supplied alpha-beta T cells about two months after transplant. Diversity and T-cell counts at one year after transplant derived mostly from new T cells.

Preparing the TCRbeta library involved the use of unique molecular identifiers. In TCRdb, the PCR reads were re-called with MiXCR into one record per CDR3 protein. The table records about a million distinct CDR3 sequences, roughly 29% of them present only once. Germline CDR1 DFQATT, CDR2 SNEGSKA (reference sequence). The length of the CDR3 is 14 residues. V was pared by 3 bases and J by 4 bases, with 7 bases of the junction left unmatched. The specimen comprised PBMCs, mostly from graft donor cells, sampled 360 days after TCRalphabeta/CD19-depleted stem cell transplant. The clonotype was recovered from a boy under three years old who had a stem cell transplant for SCID, so the T cells may come from the graft donor. V and J are TRBV20-1 and TRBJ2-5, with TRBD2 matching over 8 bases. CDR3 DNA: TGCAGTGCTAGCGAAGCGGGGGCCCCAGAGACCCAGTACTTC. Its translation is CSASEAGAPETQYF.